Below are 9 T cell receptor beta chains sequenced from a single sample in a study of tumor-infiltrating lymphocytes in primary liver carcinoma. Bulk tissue was left unsorted, and RNA and DNA were co-extracted from 20-30 mg of it. TCR beta cDNA was reverse-transcribed from approximately 0.45 ug of total RNA. The reaction used a constant-region primer and ProtoScript II reverse transcriptase. Generation of the TCR beta libraries relied on three nested multiplex PCR rounds using slightly modified ARM-PCR. The first two PCR rounds used TRBV1-TRBV30 forward primers with a C-beta reverse primer, 9 to 10 cycles each. TCRdb processed the multiplex PCR reads anew with MiXCR; each CDR3 protein has one entry. The sample gives 95,000 to 150,000 distinct CDR3 sequences, approximately 70% of which show up once; roughly 8.8% is in the top ten. Material: liver tumor tissue from sampling region 1. Sample subset: tumor region T1, superior pole. The receptors here all came from a woman aged 55-69 years with primary liver carcinoma and hepatitis B virus infection.

About this clonotype itself: A single base separates this from a much larger clone, so it may be a read error. The chain combines TRBV10-3 with TRBJ2-3; perhaps D is TRBD1 or TRBD2 (6 bases each). Germline assignment: CDR1 ENHRY and CDR2 SYGVKD. V lost 6 bases and J lost 4, with 17 bases in between. The CDR3 is made up of 15 amino acids. The CDR3 loop is CAIRHGGQGSDTQYF. CDR3 nucleotide sequence: TGTGCCATCAGGCATGGGGGGCAGGGATCAGATACGCAGTATTTT.

The V and J genes are TRBV7-3 and TRBJ2-1; D gene ambiguous. The V end was cut by 4 bases, the J end by 9 bases, with 13 bases between. The length of the CDR3 is 13 residues. In germline, CDR1 is SGHTA, CDR2 FQGTGA. The CDR3 spells CASSSVVEGEQFF. For the CDR3, the DNA is TGTGCCAGCAGCTCCGTCGTTGAAGGTGAGCAGTTCTTC.

On this clonotype itself: Just one base apart from a much larger clone, this may be a read error. The V call is TRBV4-2, the J call TRBJ2-1, with 7 bases fitting TRBD2. V was pared by 4 bases and J by 7 bases, with 10 bases of the junction left unmatched. CDR1 and CDR2 from the germline V gene are LGHNA and YNFKEQ. The CDR3 covers 15 residues. The CDR3 DNA sequence: TGTGCCAGCAGCCCTAGGGGCGGGGGAGGGAATGAGCAGTTCTTC. This codes for CASSPRGGGGNEQFF.

As for this clonotype: Possible read error: a much larger clone is one base away. This chain joins TRBV29-1 and TRBJ2-3, with D unclear. CDR3 size: 13 residues. Germline assignment: CDR1 SQVTM and CDR2 ANQGSEA. V was pared by 7 bases and J by 2 bases, with 13 bases between. The CDR3 reads CSDEVGSTDTQYF. CDR3 nucleotide sequence: TGCAGCGATGAGGTTGGGTCCACAGATACGCAGTATTTT.

This clonotype was recorded many times. The chain has TRBV29-1 and TRBJ2-1, with D perhaps assigned TRBD1 or TRBD2 (5 bases each). V shed 5 bases and J shed 4 bases, with 18 bases lying between them. Germline loops: CDR1 SQVTM, CDR2 ANQGSEA. The CDR3 runs to 15 residues. Written as DNA, the CDR3 is TGCAGCGTTCGGCCCCCCGGGACGGCTTACAATGAGCAGTTCTTC. Translation gives CSVRPPGTAYNEQFF.

This clonotype has just one count. A much larger clone sits a single nucleotide away, making a read error possible. V is TRBV5-8 and J is TRBJ2-7; the D gene is possibly TRBD1 (5 bases). The CDR3 consists of 15 residues. With 1 base removed from V and 3 bases from J, the gap between germline ends came to 14 bases. Per the germline V gene, CDR1 is SGHTS and CDR2 is YDEGEE. The CDR3 spells CASSLYTGLNYEQYF. The DNA of the CDR3 is TGTGCCAGCAGCTTGTACACAGGTCTCAACTACGAGCAGTACTTC.

In the case of this clonotype: The junction departs from germline at one end; a sequencing error may be responsible. The rearrangement uses TRBV29-1 and TRBJ2-1; D is perhaps TRBD1 or TRBD2 (5 bases each). CDR3 length equals 16 residues. CDR1 SQVTM and CDR2 ANQGSEA come from the germline V gene. CDR3 nucleotide sequence: TGCAGTGTTGGGTTCCCCGGGACCGCCAAGGACAATGAGCAGTTCTTC. It yields the protein CSVGFPGTAKDNEQFF.

The chain recombines TRBV29-1 with TRBJ2-3, with TRBD2 matching 14 bases. This CDR3 has 18 amino acids. Losses at the gene ends were 6 bases for V and 2 bases for J; bases not matched to a gene: 13. Germline V gives CDR1 SQVTM, CDR2 ANQGSEA. CDR3: CSVLGTSGSRSYTDTQYF. DNA for the CDR3: TGCAGCGTCCTCGGGACTAGCGGGAGCAGGTCATACACAGATACGCAGTATTTT.

This clonotype has a handful of counts. The junction and the germline gene differ at one end; a read error may be behind it. The chain recombines TRBV5-6 with TRBJ2-7; D possibly uses TRBD1 or TRBD2 (6 bases each). CDR3 length equals 13 residues. The V gene's germline CDR1 is SGHDT and CDR2 YYEEEE. Here the CDR3 reads CASSLAGAYGQYF. Here the CDR3 DNA reads TGTGCCAGCAGCTTGGCGGGGGCCTACGGGCAGTACTTC.